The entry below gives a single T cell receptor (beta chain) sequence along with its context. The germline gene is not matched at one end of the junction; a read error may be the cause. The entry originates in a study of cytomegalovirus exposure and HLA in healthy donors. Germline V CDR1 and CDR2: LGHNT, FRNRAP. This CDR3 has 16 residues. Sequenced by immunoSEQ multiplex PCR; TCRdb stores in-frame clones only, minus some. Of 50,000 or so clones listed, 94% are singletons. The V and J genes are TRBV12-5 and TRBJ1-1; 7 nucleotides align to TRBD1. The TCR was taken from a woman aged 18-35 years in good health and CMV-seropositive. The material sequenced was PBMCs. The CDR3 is CASGWSPQGMKTEAFF. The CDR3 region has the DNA TGTGCTAGTGGATGGTCTCCACAGGGGATGAAAACTGAAGCTTTCTTT.